The clone carrying this TCR beta chain was observed a handful of times. There are 16 residues in the CDR3. The germline CDR1 and CDR2 sequences are SQVTM and ANQGSEA. J lost 7 bases, V lost 8 bases, and 22 bases had no gene match. The record originates from a study of blood T cell repertoires in COVID-19. Study context: Sites in the United States, Italy and Spain provided acute and convalescent COVID-19 samples.

In the authors' workflow: Using reference gene primer amplification, nucleated cell counts were estimated. Clones were sequenced by immunoSEQ multiplex PCR, and TCRdb holds only the in-frame ones, with some missing. V and J calls and clone size come straight from that table; D and trimming were deduced from the DNA. The table records tens of thousands of clones, 75% to 95% of them present only once. Material for sequencing was peripheral blood. The TCR originated in a human donor with active COVID-19. The donor label of this sample is uncertain. The rearrangement uses TRBV29-1 and TRBJ1-2, with TRBD1 matching 7 bases. The CDR3 DNA reads as TGCAGCACCCCTCGGACAGGCCTCACCTCGGGGTCTGGCTACACCTTC. It is translated as CSTPRTGLTSGSGYTF.